This entry lists 32 T cell receptor beta chains sequenced from one sample in a study of shared clonotypes between healthy human individuals. The table came from immunoSEQ multiplex PCR; TCRdb's copy has only in-frame clones and leaves some out. The table shows around 2,000,000 clones, with over 85% occurring only once. What was sequenced was naive CD4+ T cells sorted from blood. Subset described: CD45RA+ positively selected. These receptor sequences come from a man younger than 30 in good health.

The chain combines TRBV10-1 with TRBJ2-7; D may match TRBD1 or TRBD2 (5 bases each). Deletions cut 0 bases from V and 10 bases from J, with 13 bases between. The germline CDR1 and CDR2 sequences are WNHNN and SYGVQD (reference sequence). This CDR3 spans 13 amino acids. CDR3 DNA: TGCGCCAGCAGTGAGTCGCCAGGGACGAGACAGTACTTC. Its protein is CASSESPGTRQYF.

This clone occurred once. V and J are TRBV7-3 and TRBJ2-5; 9 nucleotides agree with TRBD2. J lost 1 base, V lost 6 bases, and 3 bases had no gene match. Looked up from germline, CDR1 is SGHTA and CDR2 is FQGTGA. The CDR3 runs 14 residues. The CDR3 sequence is CASRSGGTQETQYF. DNA for the CDR3: TGTGCCAGCAGGAGCGGGGGGACCCAAGAGACCCAGTACTTC.

DNA of the CDR3: TGTGCCAGCAGCTTCGGCGAACGGTCGACTGGGGCCAACGTCCTGACTTTC. Protein product: CASSFGERSTGANVLTF. The rearrangement joins TRBV11-1 to TRBJ2-6; D remains ambiguous. Germline CDR1 is SGHAT and CDR2 is FQDESV (reference sequence). The V end was cut by 3 bases, the J end by 2 bases, with 14 bases between. The CDR3 consists of 17 residues.

This sequence joins TRBV19 and TRBJ2-7; 10 bases agree with TRBD1. This CDR3 contains 15 residues. Germline V gives CDR1 LNHDA, CDR2 SQIVND (reference sequence). V was clipped by 4 bases and J by 4 bases; unmatched bases: 7. The CDR3 protein is CASSTRQGAGYEQYF. CDR3 DNA: TGTGCCAGTAGTACCCGACAGGGGGCAGGGTACGAGCAGTACTTC.

On this clone itself: The same CDR3 can be traced to other DNA sequences in this sample. The chain has TRBV14 and TRBJ2-2; a possible D gene is TRBD1 (5 bases). V lost 3 bases, J lost 5 bases, and 7 bases lay in between. CDR3 length equals 13 residues. Germline-derived CDR1 and CDR2 are SGHDN and FVKESK. As DNA, the CDR3 is TGTGCCAGCAGCCAGCAGGGTACCGGGGAGCTGTTTTTT. This sequence encodes CASSQQGTGELFF.

V gene TRBV10-3 combines with J gene TRBJ2-1; 10 bases are shared with TRBD2. V shed 6 bases and J 5 bases; nucleotides not matched to a gene: 7. There are 15 residues in the CDR3. Germline-derived CDR1 and CDR2 are ENHRY and SYGVKD. The chain's CDR3 is CAIRDSGGDHNEQFF. CDR3 bases: TGTGCCATCAGGGACAGCGGGGGGGACCACAATGAGCAGTTCTTC.

With respect to this clone: The sample contains more than one DNA sequence encoding this CDR3. The chain uses TRBV2 and TRBJ2-3; D may be TRBD1 (5 bases). Between the trimmed V and J ends, which lost 1 base and 3 bases, there was a span of 5 bases. CDR1 and CDR2 from the germline V gene are SNHLY and FYNNEI. The CDR3 sequence is 13 residues long. CDR3 residues: CASSEEGTDTQYF. CDR3 coding DNA: TGTGCCAGCAGTGAAGAGGGGACAGATACGCAGTATTTT.

The genes are TRBV6-1 and TRBJ2-5; D not resolved. The CDR3 sequence is 15 residues long. Germline V gene sequence: CDR1 MNHNS, CDR2 SASEGT. Trimming cost V 2 bases and J 1 base, with 11 bases left between them. The CDR3 spells CASSEINGIQETQYF. The DNA for the CDR3 is TGTGCCAGCAGTGAAATAAACGGTATCCAAGAGACCCAGTACTTC.

The rearrangement links TRBV27 to TRBJ1-5, with unresolved D. From germline, CDR1 is MNHEY and CDR2 SMNVEV (reference sequence). CDR3 size: 12 residues. V lost 6 bases to trimming and J lost 4 bases, with 7 bases between them. The CDR3 region is CASRTQNQPQHF. DNA for the CDR3: TGTGCCAGCAGGACCCAAAATCAGCCCCAGCATTTT.

V and J are TRBV28 and TRBJ2-3, with 11 positions matching TRBD2. CDR3 length: 16 residues. The V segment lost 3 bases and the J segment 3 bases; nucleotides outside the gene matches: 5. Germline CDR1 is MDHEN and CDR2 is SYDVKM. In DNA, the CDR3 is TGTGCCAGCAGTTTGGGACTAGCGGACGGGACAGATACGCAGTATTTT. Translating it yields CASSLGLADGTDTQYF.

This chain connects TRBV29-1 to TRBJ1-1; 7 bases agree with TRBD1. The V segment lost 8 bases and the J segment 3 bases; nucleotides outside the gene matches: 9. The CDR3 is made up of 13 amino acids. The V gene's germline CDR1 is SQVTM and CDR2 ANQGSEA. CDR3 coding DNA: TGCAGCTCAAGACAGGGTAGGTACACTGAAGCTTTCTTT. Translated, it gives CSSRQGRYTEAFF.

The chain joins TRBV18 to TRBJ1-4; D is unclear. With 0 bases removed from V and 0 bases from J, the gap between germline ends came to 5 bases. CDR1 is KGHSH, CDR2 LQKENI, per germline. The CDR3 has 15 residues. CDR3 residues: CASSPPGSTNEKLFF. The DNA of the CDR3 is TGTGCCAGCTCACCACCGGGTTCAACTAATGAAAAACTGTTTTTT.

This chain uses TRBV5-4 with TRBJ2-1; 7 bases align to TRBD1. V trimming: 0 bases; J trimming: 0 bases; junction bases outside the gene matches: 3. This CDR3 contains 16 residues. Germline V gene sequence: CDR1 SGHNT, CDR2 YYREEE (reference sequence). The CDR3 reads CASSLEGQPSYNEQFF. The CDR3 DNA sequence: TGTGCCAGCAGCTTGGAGGGACAGCCCTCCTACAATGAGCAGTTCTTC.

This chain joins TRBV5-5 and TRBJ2-7; perhaps TRBD2 as D (6 bases). The CDR3 is 17 residues long. CDR1 is SGHKS and CDR2 is YYEKEE in the germline V gene (reference sequence). Trimming cost V 4 bases and J 4 bases, with 24 bases left between them. The CDR3: CASSPKDEGLIPYEQYF. In DNA, the CDR3 is TGTGCCAGCAGCCCGAAGGATGAGGGACTCATACCTTACGAGCAGTACTTC.

J is TRBJ2-1 and V is TRBV5-1; a weak D match, TRBD2 (5 bases). V lost 5 bases to trimming and J lost 4 bases, with 22 bases between them. The CDR3 covers 17 residues. Germline assignment: CDR1 SGHRS and CDR2 YFSETQ. CDR3 sequence reads: CASSVASGRTRYNEQFF. CDR3 sequence (DNA): TGCGCCAGCAGTGTTGCTTCTGGCAGAACTAGATACAATGAGCAGTTCTTC.

The rearrangement joins TRBV5-6 to TRBJ1-1, with a weak D call TRBD1 (5 bases). CDR3 length: 15 residues. Trimming left V 1 base short and J 3 bases short, with 13 bases between. Germline V gene lookup returns CDR1 SGHDT and CDR2 YYEEEE. The CDR3 bases are TGTGCCAGCAGCTTGAGCGGGGCAGATTACACTGAAGCTTTCTTT. Residues: CASSLSGADYTEAFF.

This rearrangement joins TRBV7-9 to TRBJ2-7; 14 positions agree with TRBD2. The germline V gene encodes CDR1 SEHNR and CDR2 FQNEAQ (reference sequence). Germline trimming cut 0 bases from V and 5 bases from J; bases unmatched to any gene: 3. The CDR3 runs to 16 residues. The CDR3 DNA reads TGTGCCAGCAGCTTAGCTGGGACTAGCGGGAGAGACGAGCAGTACTTC. It translates to CASSLAGTSGRDEQYF.

About this clone: Within the sample, other DNA sequences also encode this same CDR3. This chain's CDR3 is CASSVVGSTDTQYF. The CDR3 DNA reads as TGTGCCAGCAGCGTAGTGGGGTCCACAGATACGCAGTATTTT. The chain has TRBV9 and TRBJ2-3; D remains unclear. Germline V gene data show CDR1 as SGDLS and CDR2 as YYNGEE. There are 14 residues in the CDR3. Trimming left V 0 bases short and J 2 bases short, with 7 bases between.

This chain links TRBV29-1 with TRBJ1-1; perhaps TRBD1 as D (5 bases). V was shortened by 8 bases and J by 1 base, with 11 bases between the two germline ends. CDR3 length: 12 amino acids. CDR1 and CDR2 from the germline V gene are SQVTM and ANQGSEA. The CDR3 nucleotides are TGCAGCCTCGGGGGACCGAACACTGAAGCTTTCTTT. Translating gives CSLGGPNTEAFF. Full variable domain (outside the CDR3, taken from reference TRBV29-1 and TRBJ1-1): SAVISQKPSRDICQRGTSLTIQCQVDSQVTMMFWYRQQPGQSLTLIATANQGSEATYESGFVIDKFPISRPNLTFSTLTVSNMSPEDSSIYLCSLGGPNTEAFFGQGTRLTVV.

In the case of this clone: Other DNA variants within this sample encode the same CDR3. V and J are TRBV5-1 and TRBJ2-2; D is perhaps TRBD2 (6 bases). This CDR3 region has 15 residues. The V end was cut by 0 bases, the J end by 2 bases, with 8 bases between. Germline CDR1 is SGHRS and CDR2 is YFSETQ. CDR3 region: CASSLAGDNTGELFF. CDR3 nucleotide sequence: TGCGCCAGCAGCTTGGCGGGAGATAACACCGGGGAGCTGTTTTTT.

This clone has only a few counts. The sample has other DNA sequences that encode this CDR3 too. The chain joins TRBV9 to TRBJ2-2; D gene unclear. This CDR3 has 14 amino acids. Trimming took off 0 bases at V and 1 base at J, with 4 bases between the two ends. Germline V CDR1 and CDR2: SGDLS, YYNGEE. CDR3 nucleotides: TGTGCCAGCAGCGTAGCGGGGAACACCGGGGAGCTGTTTTTT. It specifies CASSVAGNTGELFF.

V and J are TRBV6-1 and TRBJ2-1, with TRBD2 identical over 11 bases. The CDR3 consists of 15 residues. V lost 3 bases and J lost 4; bases outside the gene matches: 2. Germline loops: CDR1 MNHNS, CDR2 SASEGT. CDR3 residues: CASSDRLAGYNEQFF. CDR3 in DNA: TGTGCCAGCAGTGATAGACTAGCGGGATACAATGAGCAGTTCTTC.

The chain carries TRBV6-5 and TRBJ2-3; perhaps TRBD1 as D (6 bases). Looked up from germline, CDR1 is MNHEY and CDR2 is SVGAGI. V was trimmed by 6 bases and J by 9 bases, leaving 16 bases between them. The CDR3 loop spans 13 amino acids. The CDR3 reads CASSSPGQRTQYF. CDR3 nucleotide sequence: TGTGCCAGCAGCTCGCCGGGACAAAGGACGCAGTATTTT.

The V gene is TRBV18, the J gene TRBJ1-1, with D possibly matching TRBD1 (6 bases). V was clipped by 4 bases and J by 5 bases, with 23 bases between them. CDR1 and CDR2 (germline): KGHSH, LQKENI. The CDR3 loop spans 17 amino acids. The CDR3 bases are TGTGCCAGCTCACAACTGCAGGGCAGGGGCGGTGTGACTGAAGCTTTCTTT. Its protein is CASSQLQGRGGVTEAFF.

The genes are TRBV25-1 and TRBJ1-6; D is unresolved. Germline V lookup: CDR1 MGHDK, CDR2 SYGVNS. This CDR3 comprises 13 residues. V lost 3 bases and J lost 7, with 7 bases in between. The CDR3 DNA is TGTGCCAGCAGTGAGTACGGAAATTCACCCCTCCACTTT. This encodes CASSEYGNSPLHF.

J is TRBJ2-7 and V is TRBV18; either TRBD1 or TRBD2 may supply D (5 bases each). The CDR3 is 16 residues long. CDR1 is KGHSH and CDR2 is LQKENI in the germline V gene. The V and J ends lost 1 base and 4 bases respectively, with 17 bases between them. In DNA form, the CDR3 reads TGTGCCAGCTCACCACAGGGGCCAGGGAGAAAGTACGAGCAGTACTTC. It codes for CASSPQGPGRKYEQYF.

The rearrangement joins TRBV9 to TRBJ1-1, with TRBD1 identical over 8 bases. The germline CDR1 and CDR2 sequences are SGDLS and YYNGEE. V lost 8 bases and J lost 2; bases outside the gene matches: 5. CDR3 length: 13 residues. CDR3 in amino acids: CARNTGGNTEAFF. CDR3 in DNA: TGTGCCAGGAACACAGGGGGAAACACTGAAGCTTTCTTT.

V is TRBV19 and J is TRBJ2-7; 8 bases are a match to TRBD1. The germline V gene encodes CDR1 LNHDA and CDR2 SQIVND (reference sequence). The CDR3 is 15 residues long. The junction had 7 bases not matched to a gene; V was cut back by 4 bases and J by 2 bases. The CDR3: CASSKAGTGPYEQYF. The CDR3 DNA reads as TGTGCCAGTAGTAAGGCCGGGACAGGCCCCTACGAGCAGTACTTC.

For this clone: This sample includes further DNA sequences coding for the same CDR3. The CDR3 DNA is TGCGCCAGCAGCTTGGAGGTTTCGTTGAACACTGAAGCTTTCTTT. It codes for CASSLEVSLNTEAFF. The chain combines TRBV5-1 with TRBJ1-1, with D unresolved. The CDR3 totals 15 residues. Per germline, CDR1 SGHRS and CDR2 YFSETQ. V lost 0 bases to trimming and J lost 0 bases, with 9 bases between them. The full variable domain, its missing parts supplied by reference TRBV5-1 and TRBJ1-1, is KAGVTQTPRYLIKTRGQQVTLSCSPISGHRSVSWYQQTPGQGLQFLFEYFSETQRNKGNFPGRFSGRQFSNSRSEMNVSTLELGDSALYLCASSLEVSLNTEAFFGQGTRLTVV.

The chain links TRBV7-6 to TRBJ1-5; 9 bases map to TRBD1. Germline values: CDR1 SGHVS, CDR2 FNYEAQ. Trimming took 5 bases from V and 6 from J; bases not matched to a gene: 14. The CDR3 totals 17 residues. DNA of the CDR3: TGTGCCAGCAGCGCCAATCGACAGGGGGTTCGTGGTCAGCCCCAGCATTTT. It specifies CASSANRQGVRGQPQHF.

V and J are TRBV30 and TRBJ1-1, with TRBD1 identical over 10 bases. Looked up from germline, CDR1 is GTSNPN and CDR2 is SVGIG (reference sequence). The CDR3 spans 16 residues. V lost 8 bases to trimming and J lost 5 bases; unmatched junction nucleotides: 17. The CDR3 bases are TGTGCCGGGTTCGGACAGGGGGTCCCTGAGAGAACTGAAGCTTTCTTT. Protein product: CAGFGQGVPERTEAFF.

The CDR3 DNA reads TGTGCCAGCAGCTTGGATATCGGACAGGGATTCAATGAGCAGTTCTTC. Amino acids: CASSLDIGQGFNEQFF. The V gene is TRBV5-6, the J gene TRBJ2-1, with 8 bases aligning to TRBD1. Trimming removed 0 bases from V and 6 bases from J; junction bases left unmatched: 8. Germline CDR1 and CDR2: SGHDT and YYEEEE. The CDR3 runs 16 residues.